The T cell receptor (beta chain) described here comes from a study of blood T cell repertoires in COVID-19. The protocol was immunoSEQ multiplex PCR, while the TCRdb copy is restricted to in-frame clones and leaves out a portion. Here the sample spans 410,000 or so clones, about 89% being singletons. CDR1 and CDR2 from the germline V gene are LNHDA and SQIVND (reference sequence). V shed 5 bases and J 4 bases; nucleotides not matched to a gene: 11. The CDR3 runs to 16 residues. This clonotype was sampled from a woman in her 40s with COVID-19, enrolled during active disease. This rearrangement joins TRBV19 to TRBJ1-5; TRBD1 matches at 7 bases. The specimen was peripheral blood. The CDR3 DNA reads as TGTGCCAGTAGTCTCGCCCGAGGGGGCGGGAATCAGCCCCAGCATTTT. Translation gives CASSLARGGGNQPQHF. Complete variable domain (other parts from reference TRBV19 and TRBJ1-5): DGGITQSPKYLFRKEGQNVTLSCEQNLNHDAMYWYRQDPGQGLRLIYYSQIVNDFQKGDIAEGYSVSREKKESFPLTVTSAQKNPTAFYLCASSLARGGGNQPQHFGDGTRLSIL.